The 31 T cell receptor beta chains below come from one sample, sequenced in a study of cytomegalovirus exposure and HLA in healthy donors. Primers for the PCR totalled 60 Vbeta and 13 Jbeta. The data were produced by immunoSEQ multiplex PCR, yet TCRdb's version contains in-frame clones alone and is incomplete. This sample yields under 200,000 clones, of which roughly four fifths are seen a single time; about 1.9% belongs to the top ten. The specimen sequenced was PBMCs. The receptors shown here come from a woman aged 18-29 years in good health and CMV-seronegative.

The chain links TRBV7-8 to TRBJ1-4; D might be TRBD1 (6 bases). CDR3 length: 17 amino acids. Germline CDR1 is SGHVS and CDR2 is FQNEAQ. V was clipped by 5 bases and J by 5 bases, with 21 bases between them. The CDR3 region is CASSAGTTNWENEKLFF. The CDR3 nucleotides are TGTGCCAGCAGCGCCGGGACAACAAACTGGGAAAATGAAAAACTGTTTTTT.

Remarks on this clone: A read error may account for a junction end that differs from germline. This chain connects TRBV6-6 to TRBJ2-5; the D gene is possibly TRBD2 (5 bases). This CDR3 has 13 amino acids. Germline-derived CDR1 and CDR2 are MNHNY and SVGAGI (reference sequence). The CDR3 loop reads CASSYSMGEPQYF. CDR3 nucleotides: TGTGCCAGCAGTTACTCGATGGGAGAGCCCCAGTACTTC.

This rearrangement joins TRBV30 to TRBJ2-1, with 8 bases identical to TRBD1. Germline lookup yields CDR1 GTSNPN and CDR2 SVGIG (reference sequence). V was clipped by 1 base and J by 4 bases; unmatched bases: 3. There are 14 residues in the CDR3. CDR3 region: CAWSAGTGYNEQFF. CDR3 sequence (DNA): TGTGCCTGGAGTGCCGGGACAGGTTACAATGAGCAGTTCTTC.

On this clone itself: One end of the junction varies from germline; a read error may be responsible. The genes are TRBV7-3 and TRBJ2-1; 8 nucleotides match TRBD1. CDR1 and CDR2 (germline): SGHTA, FQGTGA. The CDR3 loop spans 17 amino acids. CDR3 region: CASSLKFDRGSNNEQFF. The DNA for the CDR3 is TGTGCCAGCAGCTTAAAGTTCGACAGGGGCTCCAACAATGAGCAGTTCTTC. Using reference TRBV7-3 and TRBJ2-1 for the parts outside the CDR3, the full variable domain is GAGVSQTPSNKVTEKGKYVELRCDPISGHTALYWYRQSLGQGPEFLIYFQGTGAADDSGLPNDRFFAVRPEGSVSTLKIQRTERGDSAVYLCASSLKFDRGSNNEQFFGPGTRLTVL.

This clone turned up a few times. Different DNA sequences within this sample yield the same CDR3. This rearrangement joins TRBV4-1 to TRBJ2-7; possibly TRBD1 for D (5 bases). Germline V gene data show CDR1 as MGHRA and CDR2 as YSYEKL. The CDR3 length is 13 residues. V was pared by 1 base and J by 3 bases, with 7 bases between. The CDR3 nucleotides read TGCGCCAGCAGCCAAGCCCAGGGCTACGAGCAGTACTTC. Translating gives CASSQAQGYEQYF.

The chain employs TRBV5-6 and TRBJ2-4; D call uncertain. Germline V gene lookup returns CDR1 SGHDT and CDR2 YYEEEE. The CDR3 covers 12 residues. Trimming removed 2 bases from V and 10 bases from J, with 10 bases in between. The CDR3 reads CASSFVDGIQYF. DNA for the CDR3: TGTGCCAGCAGCTTTGTCGACGGGATTCAGTACTTC.

V usage is TRBV6-1 and J usage is TRBJ1-3, with D unclear. The germline V gene has CDR1 MNHNS and CDR2 SASEGT. CDR3 length equals 15 residues. With 0 bases removed from V and 3 bases from J, the gap between germline ends came to 9 bases. The CDR3 reads CASSEATAYGNTIYF. CDR3 nucleotides: TGTGCCAGCAGTGAAGCAACAGCTTATGGAAACACCATATATTTT.

The rearrangement joins TRBV13 to TRBJ1-1; 9 bases are shared with TRBD1. This CDR3 contains 15 residues. The germline V gene encodes CDR1 PRHDT and CDR2 FYEKMQ (reference sequence). With 4 bases clipped from V and 4 bases from J, the junction kept 7 bases outside the gene matches. The CDR3 coding sequence is TGTGCCAGCAGCTCGTCGGGACAGGGAGGCACTGAAGCTTTCTTT. Translating gives CASSSSGQGGTEAFF.

This clone was seen more than once but under ten times. The V and J genes are TRBV27 and TRBJ2-7; tentative D call: TRBD2 (6 bases). Trimming shortened V by 5 bases and J by 4 bases, and 18 bases separated the two germline ends. CDR1 and CDR2 (germline): MNHEY, SMNVEV (reference sequence). This CDR3 comprises 15 residues. The CDR3 coding sequence is TGTGCCAGCAGTCCACCGATGAGGGGACTTTACGAGCAGTACTTC. This sequence encodes CASSPPMRGLYEQYF.

The V gene is TRBV9, the J gene TRBJ2-2; 8 bases align to TRBD1. CDR1 is SGDLS and CDR2 is YYNGEE in the germline V gene. The V segment lost 2 bases and the J segment 6 bases; nucleotides outside the gene matches: 12. This CDR3 is 17 amino acids long. CDR3 region: CASSVQPGQESPGELFF. The DNA for the CDR3 is TGTGCCAGCAGCGTCCAACCGGGACAGGAATCCCCCGGGGAGCTGTTTTTT.

The gene calls are TRBV5-1 and TRBJ2-1; tentatively, D is TRBD2 (6 bases). Trimming cost V 4 bases and J 3 bases, with 20 bases left between them. The CDR3 spans 17 residues. Germline V gene lookup returns CDR1 SGHRS and CDR2 YFSETQ. In nucleotides, the CDR3 is TGCGCCAGCAGCCCAGATCTAGCGCTGAAGAGCTACAATGAGCAGTTCTTC. Translation: CASSPDLALKSYNEQFF.

The CDR3 loop reads CASSPTGSPNSAEQFF. CDR3 sequence (DNA): TGCGCCAGCAGCCCCACAGGGAGCCCAAATTCAGCGGAGCAGTTCTTC. The chain couples TRBV5-1 to TRBJ2-1, with D possibly TRBD1 on 6 matching bases. Per the germline V gene, CDR1 is SGHRS and CDR2 is YFSETQ. Trimming pared 4 bases from V and 10 bases from J, leaving 24 bases between. The CDR3 contains 16 residues.

The chain has TRBV5-6 and TRBJ1-1; tentative D call: TRBD1 (5 bases). The V end was cut by 4 bases, the J end by 10 bases, with 14 bases between. The CDR3 consists of 12 residues. Germline CDR1 reads SGHDT; CDR2 reads YYEEEE. CDR3 nucleotide sequence: TGTGCCAGCAGCGCAGGCGGGGCAGTAGCTTTCTTT. This gives the protein CASSAGGAVAFF. The variable domain in full, completed from reference TRBV5-6 and TRBJ1-1, reads DAGVTQSPTHLIKTRGQQVTLRCSPKSGHDTVSWYQQALGQGPQFIFQYYEEEERQRGNFPDRFSGHQFPNYSSELNVNALLLGDSALYLCASSAGGAVAFFGQGTRLTVV.

This chain uses TRBV11-2 with TRBJ2-1; 8 nucleotides agree with TRBD1. The CDR3 spans 16 residues. V was clipped by 5 bases and J by 7 bases; unmatched bases: 13. Germline V CDR1 and CDR2: SGHAT, FQNNGV. This CDR3 reads CASSIQTGAASNEQFF. The DNA for the CDR3 is TGTGCCAGCAGCATACAGACAGGGGCGGCTTCGAATGAGCAGTTCTTC.

The chain carries TRBV11-2 and TRBJ2-3; D gene unclear. Between the trimmed V and J ends, which lost 4 bases and 2 bases, there was a span of 4 bases. Germline V gives CDR1 SGHAT, CDR2 FQNNGV. The CDR3 is 12 amino acids. The CDR3 bases are TGTGCCAGCAGCTCTTTCACAGATACGCAGTATTTT. As protein: CASSSFTDTQYF. Drawing the rest from reference TRBV11-2 and TRBJ2-3, the complete variable domain is EAGVAQSPRYKIIEKRQSVAFWCNPISGHATLYWYQQILGQGPKLLIQFQNNGVVDDSQLPKDRFSAERLKGVDSTLKIQPAKLEDSAVYLCASSSFTDTQYFGPGTRLTVL.

The chain combines TRBV25-1 with TRBJ2-1, with TRBD2 matching 8 bases. Germline V gene sequence: CDR1 MGHDK, CDR2 SYGVNS. Unmatched junction bases numbered 10, after V lost 5 bases and J lost 10 bases. CDR3 size: 14 residues. The CDR3, as DNA: TGTGCCAGCAGTCTTGTGACTAGCGACTCCGAGCAGTTCTTC. Translating gives CASSLVTSDSEQFF.

The genes are TRBV7-9 and TRBJ2-7; 9 nucleotides match TRBD1. The CDR3 loop spans 16 amino acids. V lost 0 bases and J lost 3; bases outside the gene matches: 6. Germline CDR1 reads SEHNR; CDR2 reads FQNEAQ (reference sequence). The CDR3 DNA reads as TGTGCCAGCAGCTTAGCCAACAGGGGGCAAAACTACGAGCAGTACTTC. Translated: CASSLANRGQNYEQYF.

The chain carries TRBV7-9 and TRBJ2-7; 12 nucleotides agree with TRBD2. Germline V gene lookup returns CDR1 SEHNR and CDR2 FQNEAQ (reference sequence). The ends lost 3 bases at V and 4 bases at J; junction bases unmatched: 4. CDR3 length: 15 residues. The CDR3 sequence is CASSFTGTSGYEQYF. CDR3 nucleotides: TGTGCCAGCAGCTTTACTGGGACTAGCGGGTACGAGCAGTACTTC.

The chain is built from TRBV25-1 and TRBJ2-1, with 7 bases that match TRBD2. The CDR3 has 14 amino acids. From germline, CDR1 is MGHDK and CDR2 SYGVNS. J lost 7 bases, V lost 4 bases, and 7 bases had no gene match. This chain's CDR3 is CASSAGEGSNEQFF. The CDR3 coding sequence is TGTGCCAGCAGTGCCGGGGAGGGGTCAAATGAGCAGTTCTTC.

The V call is TRBV7-9, the J call TRBJ2-2; 12 bases are shared with TRBD2. V shed 6 bases, J shed 4 bases, and the junction held 6 bases outside the gene matches. Germline CDR1 and CDR2: SEHNR and FQNEAQ (reference sequence). The CDR3 has 16 amino acids. The CDR3 region is CASSPGLAGTTGELFF. The CDR3 bases are TGTGCCAGCAGTCCCGGACTAGCGGGGACCACCGGGGAGCTGTTTTTT.

V is TRBV27 and J is TRBJ1-2; weak D call: TRBD1 (6 bases). This CDR3 spans 14 amino acids. V lost 6 bases, J lost 5 bases, and 16 bases lay in between. The germline V gene encodes CDR1 MNHEY and CDR2 SMNVEV (reference sequence). CDR3 protein: CASSIQGGVYGYTF. The DNA of the CDR3 is TGTGCCAGCAGCATACAGGGCGGAGTATATGGCTACACCTTC.

The rearrangement links TRBV11-2 to TRBJ2-5, with TRBD1 matching 8 bases. The end of the DNA aligns better with TRBJ2-7, so the J call may be wrong. The CDR3 is 15 residues long. CDR1 and CDR2 (germline): SGHAT, FQNNGV. CDR3 DNA sequence: TGTGCCAGCAGCGAGGTCAGGGGGCGGATGGGCGAGCAGTACTTC. Protein sequence: CASSEVRGRMGEQYF.

The chain uses TRBV27 and TRBJ2-1; perhaps TRBD1 as D (6 bases). The CDR3 is 14 amino acids. The germline CDR1 and CDR2 sequences are MNHEY and SMNVEV (reference sequence). V dropped 3 bases and J dropped 4 bases, with 10 bases sitting between them. CDR3: CASSLGRGYNEQFF. The CDR3 DNA is TGTGCCAGCAGTTTGGGCAGGGGATACAATGAGCAGTTCTTC.

V and J are TRBV13 and TRBJ1-2; tentatively, D is TRBD1 (6 bases). This CDR3 comprises 13 residues. CDR1 is PRHDT and CDR2 is FYEKMQ in the germline V gene (reference sequence). V lost 0 bases and J lost 10, with 12 bases in between. The CDR3 bases are TGTGCCAGCAGCTTAGGAGCAGGGGTTGTCTACACCTTC. Amino acids: CASSLGAGVVYTF.

The V gene is TRBV7-3, the J gene TRBJ2-1, with D perhaps matching TRBD2 (5 bases). The V gene's germline CDR1 is SGHTA and CDR2 FQGTGA. This CDR3 contains 14 residues. The V and J ends lost 2 bases and 9 bases respectively, with 14 bases between them. The DNA for the CDR3 is TGTGCCAGCAGCTTAGTGGGAGATTATAGTGAGCAGTTCTTC. Amino acid sequence: CASSLVGDYSEQFF. Variable domain in full (rest from reference TRBV7-3 and TRBJ2-1): GAGVSQTPSNKVTEKGKYVELRCDPISGHTALYWYRQSLGQGPEFLIYFQGTGAADDSGLPNDRFFAVRPEGSVSTLKIQRTERGDSAVYLCASSLVGDYSEQFFGPGTRLTVL.

This chain uses TRBV7-9 with TRBJ2-1; the match to TRBD2 covers 8 bases. The CDR3 runs 15 residues. Germline values: CDR1 SEHNR, CDR2 FQNEAQ (reference sequence). Losses at the gene ends were 5 bases for V and 7 bases for J; bases not matched to a gene: 10. The CDR3 bases are TGTGCCAGCAGCCCTAAGCGGGAGAGGTTAAATGAGCAGTTCTTC. Translating it yields CASSPKRERLNEQFF.

The CDR3 DNA reads TGTGCCAGCAGTCTCGGTTGGGACAGTTTTTATGGCTACACCTTC. Translation: CASSLGWDSFYGYTF. The V gene is TRBV28, the J gene TRBJ1-2; 7 bases line up with TRBD1. This CDR3 spans 15 amino acids. The germline V gene has CDR1 MDHEN and CDR2 SYDVKM. The trim removed 5 bases at V and 5 bases at J, leaving 11 bases unmatched.

The J gene is TRBJ1-1, the V gene TRBV6-1; no definite D call. CDR3 length: 13 residues. The germline V and J ends were trimmed by 2 bases and 1 base, with 5 bases remaining between them. The germline V gene encodes CDR1 MNHNS and CDR2 SASEGT. The CDR3 here is CASSETGNTEAFF. The CDR3 bases are TGTGCCAGCAGTGAAACGGGGAACACTGAAGCTTTCTTT.

V gene TRBV4-1 combines with J gene TRBJ2-1; 10 nucleotides match TRBD2. After removal of 6 bases from V and 2 bases from J, the junction contained 7 bases not matched to a gene. The CDR3 length is 16 residues. In germline, CDR1 is MGHRA, CDR2 YSYEKL. CDR3 coding DNA: TGCGCCAGCAGGGCATCTAGCGGGAGTACCTACAATGAGCAGTTCTTC. This codes for CASRASSGSTYNEQFF.

The V and J genes are TRBV25-1 and TRBJ2-3; D is undetermined. Trimming took off 4 bases at V and 1 base at J, with 21 bases between the two ends. This CDR3 is built from 18 residues. The germline V gene has CDR1 MGHDK and CDR2 SYGVNS. CDR3 sequence: CASSGQSDITSGTDTQYF. The CDR3 coding sequence is TGTGCCAGCAGTGGGCAGTCCGACATCACTTCTGGCACAGATACGCAGTATTTT.

This CDR3 reads CASSLAGIQPQHF. CDR3 in DNA: TGTGCCAGCAGCTTGGCCGGTATTCAGCCCCAGCATTTT. The chain is built from TRBV5-8 and TRBJ1-5; unclear D gene. The CDR3 runs to 13 residues. The germline V and J ends were trimmed by 0 bases and 6 bases, with 7 bases remaining between them. The germline CDR1 and CDR2 sequences are SGHTS and YDEGEE.